Following are 32 T cell receptor beta chains from one sample sequenced in a study of T cell repertoires in cytomegalovirus infection. One entry per CDR3 protein, called by TCRdb with MiXCR from the reads. Of roughly 990,000 distinct CDR3 sequences listed, around 29% were seen once; the top ten hold roughly an eighth. Antigens of these TCRs are unknown. The specimen comprised cultured CD8+ T cells from PBMCs, sampled from culture after CMV antigen stimulation. These receptors were collected from a human donor in good health (CMV status not recorded). Some clones in this sample may be carry-over from other donors' samples.

Many counts were recorded for this clonotype. The chain recombines TRBV7-6 with TRBJ2-1, with TRBD2 identical over 11 bases. Germline V gene data show CDR1 as SGHVS and CDR2 as FNYEAQ. Trimming cost V 3 bases and J 7 bases; bases outside gene matches: 5. The CDR3 spans 15 residues. The CDR3 here is CASSLRLAGWNEQFF. The CDR3 DNA reads as TGTGCCAGCAGCTTGAGACTAGCGGGGTGGAATGAGCAGTTCTTC.

The chain is built from TRBV27 and TRBJ1-2, with a tentative D call TRBD1 (5 bases). Trimming shortened V by 3 bases and J by 4 bases, and 12 bases separated the two germline ends. This CDR3 is built from 14 residues. CDR1 is MNHEY and CDR2 is SMNVEV in the germline V gene (reference sequence). CDR3 protein: CASSLRGAVYGYTF. The CDR3 DNA reads TGTGCCAGCAGTTTGAGGGGCGCGGTCTATGGCTACACCTTC.

The sample holds a few counts of this clonotype. The V and J genes are TRBV28 and TRBJ1-3; no definite D call. Trimming shortened V by 5 bases and J by 0 bases, and 8 bases separated the two germline ends. The CDR3 loop spans 14 amino acids. Germline V gene data show CDR1 as MDHEN and CDR2 as SYDVKM. CDR3 bases: TGTGCCAGCAGTCCCGTGGACTCTGGAAACACCATATATTTT. This encodes CASSPVDSGNTIYF.

The chain combines TRBV10-3 with TRBJ2-1; 9 bases are a match to TRBD2. CDR1 and CDR2 from the germline V gene are ENHRY and SYGVKD. V gave up 3 bases and J gave up 9 bases; unmatched junction bases: 9. The CDR3 totals 15 residues. The CDR3: CAISDGTSFSVEQFF. In DNA form, the CDR3 reads TGTGCCATCAGTGACGGGACTAGCTTTTCGGTTGAGCAGTTCTTC.

This clonotype was detected only a few times. V usage is TRBV27 and J usage is TRBJ1-1; D ambiguous. Germline V gene sequence: CDR1 MNHEY, CDR2 SMNVEV (reference sequence). CDR3 size: 13 residues. V was shortened by 3 bases and J by 6 bases, with 11 bases between the two germline ends. The CDR3 here is CASSFRASAEAFF. As DNA, the CDR3 is TGTGCCAGCAGTTTTAGGGCGTCGGCTGAAGCTTTCTTT.

This clonotype was seen at least ten times. The chain uses TRBV7-2 and TRBJ2-1, with D hard to call. Germline-derived CDR1 and CDR2 are SGHTA and FQGNSA. The V end lost 1 base, the J end lost 0 bases, and 10 bases lay between the germline ends. The CDR3 is 16 residues long. The CDR3 DNA reads as TGTGCCAGCAGCTTAGTAGGGCCGGGCTCCTACAATGAGCAGTTCTTC. Translated, it gives CASSLVGPGSYNEQFF.

The gene calls are TRBV4-2 and TRBJ1-1; TRBD1 matches at 7 bases. CDR1 LGHNA and CDR2 YNFKEQ come from the germline V gene. The CDR3 loop spans 14 amino acids. V lost 2 bases to trimming and J lost 7 bases; unmatched junction nucleotides: 7. Here the CDR3 reads CASSQSGGRDEAFF. Here the CDR3 DNA reads TGTGCCAGCAGCCAATCAGGGGGGAGGGATGAAGCTTTCTTT.

The rearrangement joins TRBV7-9 to TRBJ2-5; 8 bases map to TRBD1. The V and J ends lost 5 bases and 0 bases, in that order; junction bases with no gene match: 8. Germline V CDR1 and CDR2: SEHNR, FQNEAQ (reference sequence). The CDR3 contains 16 residues. The CDR3 here is CASSPSDRGNQETQYF. The CDR3 nucleotides read TGTGCCAGCAGCCCCTCCGACAGGGGAAACCAAGAGACCCAGTACTTC.

This rearrangement joins TRBV29-1 to TRBJ2-1; TRBD2 agrees at 11 bases. V shed 4 bases and J 7 bases; nucleotides not matched to a gene: 9. The CDR3 has 15 residues. From germline, CDR1 is SQVTM and CDR2 ANQGSEA. The CDR3 sequence is CSVGTSGPAGNEQFF. CDR3 DNA sequence: TGCAGCGTTGGGACTAGCGGGCCTGCAGGGAATGAGCAGTTCTTC.

This clonotype has more than one count but fewer than ten. The chain couples TRBV29-1 to TRBJ1-2, with D possibly being TRBD1 (5 bases). The CDR3 extends over 17 amino acids. Trimming removed 0 bases from V and 4 bases from J, with 21 bases in between. Germline-derived CDR1 and CDR2 are SQVTM and ANQGSEA. The CDR3 DNA sequence: TGCAGCGTTGAAGATCTGCAGGGCCTACGGACTATCTATGGCTACACCTTC. Protein sequence: CSVEDLQGLRTIYGYTF.

This clonotype came up a few times. The chain uses TRBV6-5 and TRBJ2-1; 7 bases map to TRBD2. The CDR3 spans 14 residues. With V trimmed by 0 bases and J by 9 bases, 5 bases remained unmatched. Per the germline V gene, CDR1 is MNHEY and CDR2 is SVGAGI. CDR3 residues: CASSYSSGGGEQFF. The CDR3 nucleotides read TGTGCCAGCAGTTACTCGAGTGGGGGGGGTGAGCAGTTCTTC.

CDR3 DNA: TGCAGTGCTAGCCGACAGGCCGAGGCCAAAAACATTCAGTACTTC. It codes for CSASRQAEAKNIQYF. The genes are TRBV20-1 and TRBJ2-4, with D possibly TRBD1 on 6 matching bases. Between the trimmed V and J ends, which lost 3 bases and 1 base, there was a span of 13 bases. CDR3 length: 15 residues. Germline V gene lookup returns CDR1 DFQATT and CDR2 SNEGSKA (reference sequence).

This chain joins TRBV27 and TRBJ2-1, with D perhaps TRBD2 (5 bases). CDR1 is MNHEY, CDR2 SMNVEV, per germline (reference sequence). The CDR3 sequence is 14 residues long. Between the trimmed V and J ends, which lost 4 bases and 6 bases, there was a span of 13 bases. The CDR3 is CASSCGLGGNEQFF. The CDR3 DNA follows: TGTGCCAGCAGTTGCGGGCTCGGCGGCAATGAGCAGTTCTTC.

The chain couples TRBV7-6 to TRBJ2-7; D uncertain. Germline V lookup: CDR1 SGHVS, CDR2 FNYEAQ. V lost 5 bases to trimming and J lost 9 bases, with 14 bases between them. The CDR3 contains 12 residues. This CDR3 is CASSQLAAGQYF. The CDR3 bases are TGTGCCAGCAGCCAACTGGCCGCAGGGCAGTACTTC. The variable domain in full, with the rest retrieved from reference TRBV7-6 and TRBJ2-7, is GAGVSQSPRYKVTKRGQDVALRCDPISGHVSLYWYRQALGQGPEFLTYFNYEAQQDKSGLPNDRFSAERPEGSISTLTIQRTEQRDSAMYRCASSQLAAGQYFGPGTRLTVT.

This clonotype was counted between two and nine times. The chain uses TRBV7-3 and TRBJ2-5, with TRBD1 matching over 8 bases. With V trimmed by 4 bases and J by 4 bases, 11 bases remained unmatched. The CDR3 sequence is 16 residues long. CDR1 is SGHTA, CDR2 FQGTGA, per germline. The CDR3 DNA reads as TGTGCCAGCAGCTGGAAACAGGGGGAAATGGGAGAGACCCAGTACTTC. This sequence encodes CASSWKQGEMGETQYF.

The chain carries TRBV4-2 and TRBJ2-1; D may be TRBD1 (6 bases). V was shortened by 4 bases and J by 9 bases, with 16 bases between the two germline ends. This CDR3 has 14 amino acids. Germline assignment: CDR1 LGHNA and CDR2 YNFKEQ. The CDR3 bases are TGTGCCAGCAGCCCAGGGGCCCTGGTTGGTGAGCAGTTCTTC. The encoded protein is CASSPGALVGEQFF.

V is TRBV11-2 and J is TRBJ2-2, with D hard to call. CDR3 length equals 17 residues. The V gene lost 1 base and the J gene lost 0 bases, with 12 bases spanning the gap. The germline V gene has CDR1 SGHAT and CDR2 FQNNGV. As DNA, the CDR3 is TGTGCCAGCAGCTTAGTCTGGTACAGTGCGAACACCGGGGAGCTGTTTTTT. Translation gives CASSLVWYSANTGELFF.

In its sample, this clonotype was seen many times. The CDR3 sequence: CASSLGTAPSGANVLTF. The DNA for the CDR3 is TGTGCCAGCAGCTTAGGGACAGCCCCCTCTGGGGCCAACGTCCTGACTTTC. The chain carries TRBV7-2 and TRBJ2-6, with a possible D match to TRBD1 (6 bases). Germline values: CDR1 SGHTA, CDR2 FQGNSA. Trimming removed 1 base at V and 0 bases at J, with 10 bases between. The CDR3 totals 17 residues.

The chain combines TRBV7-2 with TRBJ2-7, with D perhaps given as TRBD1 or TRBD2 (5 bases each). The CDR3 sequence is 15 residues long. Germline V lookup: CDR1 SGHTA, CDR2 FQGNSA. V lost 6 bases, J lost 1 base, and 16 bases lay in between. This CDR3 reads CASSSLDWGSYEQYF. The CDR3 nucleotides are TGTGCCAGCAGTTCTCTCGATTGGGGGTCCTACGAGCAGTACTTC.

This clonotype occurred a few times. This sequence joins TRBV7-3 and TRBJ2-3; 7 nucleotides line up with TRBD1. Germline-derived CDR1 and CDR2 are SGHTA and FQGTGA. V gave up 3 bases and J gave up 8 bases; unmatched junction bases: 5. The CDR3 has 13 residues. In DNA form, the CDR3 reads TGTGCCAGCAGCTTCACAGGGGACAGTACGCAGTATTTT. Translation gives CASSFTGDSTQYF.

This clonotype has only one observation. This sequence may be a read error, since a much larger clone differs from it by one base. The chain combines TRBV7-9 with TRBJ1-5; D is unclear. The CDR3 runs 13 residues. The germline V and J ends were trimmed by 6 bases and 9 bases, with 15 bases remaining between them. CDR1 and CDR2 (germline): SEHNR, FQNEAQ (reference sequence). CDR3 loop: CASSRNEGGPQHF. The CDR3 DNA reads as TGTGCCAGCAGTCGGAACGAGGGAGGGCCCCAGCATTTT.

The V and J genes are TRBV27 and TRBJ1-1; D call uncertain. This CDR3 has 14 amino acids. V dropped 0 bases and J dropped 3 bases, with 8 bases sitting between them. Germline V CDR1 and CDR2: MNHEY, SMNVEV (reference sequence). CDR3 nucleotides: TGTGCCAGCAGTTTATCAAGTATCTACACTGAAGCTTTCTTT. Its protein product is CASSLSSIYTEAFF.

On this clonotype: A single base separates this from a much larger clone, so it may be a read error. This chain links TRBV7-2 with TRBJ1-5; D gene ambiguous. The CDR3 consists of 14 residues. The germline V gene encodes CDR1 SGHTA and CDR2 FQGNSA. The DNA for the CDR3 is TGTGTCAGCAGATATTATGGGAGTGATCAGCCCCAGCATTTT. Its translation is CVSRYYGSDQPQHF.

In this sample, this clonotype turned up a few times. V gene TRBV28 combines with J gene TRBJ2-7, with D perhaps matching TRBD1 or TRBD2 (5 bases each). Trimming pared 6 bases from V and 6 bases from J, leaving 9 bases between. Germline lookup yields CDR1 MDHEN and CDR2 SYDVKM. This CDR3 spans 11 amino acids. The CDR3 here is CASSPGTEQYV. DNA of the CDR3: TGTGCCAGCAGCCCCGGGACCGAGCAGTACGTC.

This clonotype has more than one count but fewer than ten. This rearrangement joins TRBV6-4 to TRBJ1-4, with TRBD1 as a possible D gene (6 bases). The CDR3 extends over 15 amino acids. From germline, CDR1 is MRHNA and CDR2 SNTAGT. V lost 6 bases to trimming and J lost 3 bases, with 14 bases between them. For the CDR3, the DNA is TGTGCCAGCAGGAAGGGGGATACGGCTAATGAAAAACTGTTTTTT. Translated, it gives CASRKGDTANEKLFF.

A note on this clonotype: Just one base apart from a much larger clone, this may be a read error. The rearrangement links TRBV9 to TRBJ2-5, with 9 nucleotides matching TRBD2. Germline loops: CDR1 SGDLS, CDR2 YYNGEE. The trim removed 2 bases at V and 2 bases at J, leaving 13 bases unmatched. The CDR3 extends over 18 amino acids. CDR3 region: CASSVRTSVLLRQETQYF. Here the CDR3 DNA reads TGTGCCAGCAGCGTGAGGACTAGCGTGTTGCTCCGGCAAGAGACCCAGTACTTC. The full variable domain, in which reference TRBV9 and TRBJ2-5 provide the parts outside the CDR3, is DSGVTQTPKHLITATGQRVTLRCSPRSGDLSVYWYQQSLDQGLQFLIQYYNGEERAKGNILERFSAQQFPDLHSELNLSSLELGDSALYFCASSVRTSVLLRQETQYFGPGTRLLVL.

The chain has TRBV5-5 and TRBJ1-2; D uncertain. Trimming left V 4 bases short and J 2 bases short, with 15 bases between. The germline gives CDR1 SGHKS, CDR2 YYEKEE (reference sequence). The length of the CDR3 is 15 residues. The CDR3 DNA reads as TGTGCCAGCAGCCTGGCGGAACCCCCCAACTATGGCTACACCTTC. Translated: CASSLAEPPNYGYTF.

This clonotype has only a few counts. The V and J genes are TRBV24-1 and TRBJ2-2; a possible D gene is TRBD2 (6 bases). The CDR3 has 15 residues. Germline V gives CDR1 KGHDR, CDR2 SFDVKD. Trimming removed 4 bases from V and 4 bases from J, with 12 bases in between. This chain's CDR3 is CATSDLGDFTGELFF. For the CDR3, the DNA is TGTGCCACCAGTGACCTAGGGGACTTCACCGGGGAGCTGTTTTTT.

This clonotype was seen a few times. This chain uses TRBV29-1 with TRBJ2-1; D gene ambiguous. The V and J ends lost 0 bases and 0 bases respectively, with 12 bases between them. The germline CDR1 and CDR2 sequences are SQVTM and ANQGSEA. The CDR3 consists of 16 residues. The CDR3 DNA reads TGCAGCGTTGAAGAAGGCGGCTACGGCTCCTACAATGAGCAGTTCTTC. Encoded protein: CSVEEGGYGSYNEQFF.

This clonotype has more than one count but fewer than ten. The V and J genes are TRBV20-1 and TRBJ1-1; D gene uncertain. V was pared by 0 bases and J by 7 bases, with 18 bases between. The CDR3 has 15 residues. Germline V gene lookup returns CDR1 DFQATT and CDR2 SNEGSKA (reference sequence). The CDR3: CSARDPRAVLDEAFF. In DNA form, the CDR3 reads TGCAGTGCTAGAGATCCTAGGGCAGTTCTTGATGAAGCTTTCTTT.

This clonotype was picked up many times. The chain carries TRBV9 and TRBJ2-1; D ambiguous. The CDR3 spans 11 residues. The ends were cut back, 5 bases at V and 7 bases at J, with 7 bases in the middle. Germline-derived CDR1 and CDR2 are SGDLS and YYNGEE. The CDR3 nucleotides read TGTGCCAGCAGTTCTAGGAATGAGCAGTTCTTC. Its translation is CASSSRNEQFF.

The genes are TRBV6-2 or TRBV6-3 and TRBJ2-5; no firm D call. The germline gives CDR1 MNHEY, CDR2 SVGEGT. V lost 8 bases and J 5 bases, leaving 9 bases between the germline ends. This CDR3 has 11 amino acids. CDR3 nucleotides: TGTGCCAGCGGCATAGGGGAGACCCAGTACTTC. Translated: CASGIGETQYF.